The sample holds one count of the clone carrying this T cell receptor beta chain. The antigen is undetermined. Germline-derived CDR1 and CDR2 are MDHEN and SYDVKM. There are 15 residues in the CDR3. Deletions cut 2 bases from V and 5 bases from J, with 16 bases between. The data stem from a study of cytomegalovirus exposure and HLA in healthy donors. A multiplex PCR was run with 60 Vbeta primers and 13 Jbeta primers. Only in-frame clones appear in the TCRdb table, and some are missing; sequencing was by immunoSEQ multiplex PCR. Here the sample spans around 100,000 clones, 60% to 80% being singletons. Study-level results: Cytomegalovirus-associated TCR beta chains were listed, numbering roughly 150. For most TCR beta V segments, an earlier analysis put the productive rate at about 90% or about 30% of the time. In a later analysis, V- and J-gene trimming of beta chains associated with a DCLRE1C missense variant, replicated independently. It was only CMV serostatus that was available as immune exposure information.

The rearrangement uses TRBV28 and TRBJ2-7; a weak D match, TRBD2 (5 bases). The sample consisted of PBMCs. The clonotype originates from a young woman in good health and CMV-seropositive. CDR3 nucleotides: TGTGCCAGCAGTTTAAACCACGGACTCATCCACGAGCAGTACTTC. This translates into CASSLNHGLIHEQYF.